A selection of T cell receptor beta chains follows, all from one sample in a study of CD8+CD57+ T cells in acquired aplastic anemia. Using its own MiXCR run on the reads, TCRdb lists one record per CDR3 protein. The sample has about 160,000 distinct CDR3 sequences; approximately 43% are singletons. The sample consisted of sorted CD4+, CD8+, or CD8+CD57+ T cells (not recorded which) from PBMCs. Receptor source: a human donor in good health. CDR3s include the opening cysteine and the closing phenylalanine or tryptophan. Clone size appears in some rows only: once, few, many, or a class for an expanded clone.

V: TRBV2
J: TRBJ1-5
size: NA
CDR3: CASRPGDGNQPQHF

V: TRBV10-3
J: TRBJ1-5
size: NA
CDR3: CAISDTGSGQPQHF

V: TRBV4-1
J: TRBJ2-7
size: many
CDR3: CASSHVDRSYEQYF

V: TRBV7-8
J: TRBJ1-6
size: few
CDR3: CASSRTGPQSPLHF

V: TRBV11-2
J: TRBJ2-7
size: NA
CDR3: CASSLVSRPGGRFVYEQYF

V: TRBV29-1
J: TRBJ2-5
size: NA
CDR3: CSVERGLETQYF

V: TRBV10-3
J: TRBJ2-7
size: medium-sized
CDR3: CAISGGAGSSYEQYF

V: TRBV18
J: TRBJ1-3
size: NA
CDR3: CASSPGAPGNTIYF

V: TRBV7-8
J: TRBJ1-2
size: many
CDR3: CASSLGQQFYGYTF

V: TRBV4-3
J: TRBJ1-3
size: many
CDR3: CASSQDRASSGNTIYF

V: TRBV10-3
J: TRBJ2-1
size: NA
CDR3: CAIDSGRAHNEQFF

V: TRBV11-1
J: TRBJ2-1
size: NA
CDR3: CASRHAASSYNEQFF

V: TRBV2
J: TRBJ1-6
size: many
CDR3: CASSDRVVSPLHF